The 28 T cell receptor beta chains reported below all come from one sample, sequenced in a study of blood T cell repertoires in COVID-19 (dated by TCRdb to the early 2020s). Libraries were prepared through the immunoSEQ multiplex PCR assay. Drawn from immuneACCESS, this table holds only the in-frame rearrangements with V and J called that TCRdb kept. Clones are partly lost; checked studies trace under half to an unresolved V gene and leave the rest unexplained. Here the sample has about 480,000 clones; approximately 90% occur a single time. The top ten clonotypes cover less than 2% of the sample. Input material: PBMCs or T cells enriched from blood (not recorded which). The receptors shown here come from a woman aged 40-49 years who had recovered from COVID-19.

The chain is built from TRBV5-1 and TRBJ2-1; possible D gene TRBD1, 5 bases. The CDR3 totals 15 residues. Trimming cost V 6 bases and J 4 bases, with 17 bases left between them. Looked up from germline, CDR1 is SGHRS and CDR2 is YFSETQ. The CDR3 is CASTQGAIDYNEQFF. CDR3 coding DNA: TGCGCCAGCACCCAGGGCGCAATTGATTACAATGAGCAGTTCTTC.

This chain links TRBV5-6 with TRBJ2-7; TRBD1 matches at 8 bases. This CDR3 region has 15 residues. Germline values: CDR1 SGHDT, CDR2 YYEEEE. Germline trimming cut 0 bases from V and 6 bases from J; bases unmatched to any gene: 8. For the CDR3, the DNA is TGTGCCAGCAGCTTGGCCGCCAGGGGGCCGGGCGAGCAGTACTTC. Translated, it gives CASSLAARGPGEQYF.

The V call is TRBV9, the J call TRBJ2-2; possible D gene TRBD2, 5 bases. This CDR3 spans 17 amino acids. V gave up 0 bases and J gave up 2 bases, with 14 bases separating them. Germline CDR1 SGDLS, CDR2 YYNGEE. CDR3: CASSVGRGLVNTGELFF. The CDR3 DNA reads as TGTGCCAGCAGCGTAGGTCGCGGGCTAGTTAACACCGGGGAGCTGTTTTTT.

The DNA of the CDR3 is TGTGCCAGCAGCAGATCTAGCGGAGCCTTCCTCAATGAGCAGTTCTTC. Translating gives CASSRSSGAFLNEQFF. The rearrangement joins TRBV7-2 to TRBJ2-1; 7 positions match TRBD2. V dropped 5 bases and J dropped 6; count of bases not matched to a gene: 13. Germline CDR1 and CDR2: SGHTA and FQGNSA. This CDR3 is 16 amino acids long.

V and J are TRBV14 and TRBJ1-2; D is perhaps TRBD1 (6 bases). Germline V gene sequence: CDR1 SGHDN, CDR2 FVKESK. This CDR3 is 15 amino acids long. Trimming left V 3 bases short and J 0 bases short, with 11 bases between. CDR3 nucleotides: TGTGCCAGCAGCCAGGGGACACCGACTAACTATGGCTACACCTTC. Encoded protein: CASSQGTPTNYGYTF.

The genes are TRBV28 and TRBJ1-1; no reliable D call. The CDR3 is made up of 15 amino acids. Trimming cost V 5 bases and J 3 bases, with 16 bases left between them. The germline CDR1 and CDR2 sequences are MDHEN and SYDVKM. CDR3 nucleotides: TGTGCCAGCAGTAAAACTCAGGTCCGGCACACTGAAGCTTTCTTT. Translated, it gives CASSKTQVRHTEAFF. Full variable domain (rest looked up from reference TRBV28 and TRBJ1-1): DVKVTQSSRYLVKRTGEKVFLECVQDMDHENMFWYRQDPGLGLRLIYFSYDVKMKEKGDIPEGYSVSREKKERFSLILESASTNQTSMYLCASSKTQVRHTEAFFGQGTRLTVV.

The CDR3, as DNA: TGCAGCGTACTACAGGGAGCCGTGTTAGCTTTCTTT. Translated: CSVLQGAVLAFF. This chain uses TRBV29-1 with TRBJ1-1, with D perhaps TRBD1 (6 bases). V lost 6 bases and J 10 bases, leaving 18 bases between the germline ends. Germline values: CDR1 SQVTM, CDR2 ANQGSEA. The CDR3 has 12 residues.

The chain carries TRBV10-3 and TRBJ1-3; D gene ambiguous. V lost 0 bases and J lost 0, with 3 bases in between. This CDR3 comprises 14 residues. Germline CDR1 reads ENHRY; CDR2 reads SYGVKD. CDR3 protein: CAISESSSGNTIYF. In DNA form, the CDR3 reads TGTGCCATCAGTGAGTCGAGCTCTGGAAACACCATATATTTT.

This clone was seen once. The DNA for the CDR3 is TGTGCCATCAGTAACACAGGCCAGCCCCAGCATTTT. This encodes CAISNTGQPQHF. The chain carries TRBV10-3 and TRBJ1-5; D might be TRBD1 (5 bases). V lost 5 bases to trimming and J lost 7 bases, with 9 bases between them. This CDR3 spans 12 amino acids. Germline CDR1 and CDR2: ENHRY and SYGVKD.

This clone was picked up a small number of times. V is TRBV5-4 and J is TRBJ1-1; possible D gene TRBD1, 6 bases. CDR1 SGHNT and CDR2 YYREEE come from the germline V gene (reference sequence). V gave up 0 bases and J gave up 7 bases, with 10 bases separating them. There are 13 residues in the CDR3. CDR3 in amino acids: CASSLERRGEAFF. The CDR3 coding sequence is TGTGCCAGCAGCTTGGAGCGCAGGGGTGAAGCTTTCTTT.

Points on this clone: Different DNA sequences within this sample yield the same CDR3. The chain links TRBV24-1 to TRBJ1-5; no clear D gene. Germline lookup yields CDR1 KGHDR and CDR2 SFDVKD. CDR3 length equals 13 residues. V was pared by 0 bases and J by 7 bases, with 6 bases between. The CDR3 loop reads CATSDLRGQPQHF. CDR3 DNA sequence: TGTGCCACCAGTGATTTGCGAGGACAGCCCCAGCATTTT.

A single count supports this clone. The rearrangement joins TRBV5-1 to TRBJ1-2; 8 nucleotides align to TRBD1. The germline V gene has CDR1 SGHRS and CDR2 YFSETQ. The CDR3 spans 15 residues. The V gene end was trimmed by 3 bases and the J gene end by 2 bases; junction bases not matched to a gene: 6. CDR3 in amino acids: CASSSRTGQNYGYTF. CDR3 bases: TGCGCCAGCAGCTCGCGGACAGGGCAAAACTATGGCTACACCTTC.

This rearrangement joins TRBV7-9 to TRBJ1-2; D not certain. There are 14 residues in the CDR3. V shed 6 bases and J shed 4 bases, with 15 bases lying between them. Germline values: CDR1 SEHNR, CDR2 FQNEAQ (reference sequence). The CDR3 DNA is TGTGCCAGCAGTTTCACGGGTTCCTCCTATGGCTACACCTTC. Translation: CASSFTGSSYGYTF.

The chain couples TRBV15 to TRBJ1-1; 9 bases line up with TRBD1. The junction had 6 bases not matched to a gene; V was cut back by 2 bases and J by 2 bases. The CDR3 is made up of 16 amino acids. The germline gives CDR1 LNHNV, CDR2 YYDKDF (reference sequence). The CDR3 here is CATSRIGQGLNTEAFF. In nucleotides, the CDR3 is TGTGCCACCAGCAGAATAGGACAGGGGCTAAACACTGAAGCTTTCTTT.

As for this clone: Other DNA variants within this sample encode the same CDR3. V and J are TRBV7-2 and TRBJ2-1, with TRBD1 identical over 8 bases. CDR3 size: 15 residues. The germline CDR1 and CDR2 sequences are SGHTA and FQGNSA. Trimming took 4 bases from V and 0 from J; bases not matched to a gene: 2. The CDR3 loop reads CASSSTGGSYNEQFF. DNA of the CDR3: TGTGCCAGCAGCTCCACAGGGGGCTCCTACAATGAGCAGTTCTTC.

This chain uses TRBV6-2 or TRBV6-3 with TRBJ2-7; D is ambiguous. Germline CDR1 reads MNHEY; CDR2 reads SVGEGT. V was cut by 2 bases and J by 3 bases, with 11 bases left in between. The CDR3 is 14 amino acids. CDR3 sequence (DNA): TGTGCCAGCAGTTACGGCGGAGAAAACTACGAGCAGTACTTC. Protein sequence: CASSYGGENYEQYF.

This chain uses TRBV11-3 with TRBJ1-4; possibly TRBD1 for D (5 bases). Looked up from germline, CDR1 is SGHNT and CDR2 is YENEEA. Trimming took off 6 bases at V and 6 bases at J, with 23 bases between the two ends. The CDR3 extends over 17 amino acids. CDR3 DNA sequence: TGTGCCAGCAGAAGAGGTTCGGGCACCGGAGGGGATGAAAAACTGTTTTTT. Its protein is CASRRGSGTGGDEKLFF.

The chain combines TRBV28 with TRBJ2-7; 8 bases are shared with TRBD1. Per germline, CDR1 MDHEN and CDR2 SYDVKM. The CDR3 runs 14 residues. Trimming at V came to 6 bases and at J to 10 bases, leaving 14 bases not matched to a gene. The CDR3 spells CASSPSSRQGSQYF. In DNA form, the CDR3 reads TGTGCCAGCAGCCCGAGCTCGCGACAGGGGTCCCAGTACTTC.

A few counts support this clone. The gene calls are TRBV6-5 and TRBJ2-7, with 8 positions matching TRBD1. The CDR3 is made up of 15 amino acids. V lost 4 bases and J lost 4; bases outside the gene matches: 9. Germline assignment: CDR1 MNHEY and CDR2 SVGAGI. The CDR3 region is CASSFERDRLYEQYF. The CDR3 bases are TGTGCCAGCAGTTTTGAACGGGACAGGTTATACGAGCAGTACTTC.

The V call is TRBV9, the J call TRBJ1-4; D might be TRBD1 (5 bases). This CDR3 contains 15 residues. The germline gives CDR1 SGDLS, CDR2 YYNGEE. Trimming removed 1 base from V and 5 bases from J, with 12 bases in between. The CDR3 loop reads CASSVLGAGNEKLFF. For the CDR3, the DNA is TGTGCCAGCAGCGTACTCGGGGCGGGAAATGAAAAACTGTTTTTT.

The V call is TRBV7-9, the J call TRBJ1-6, with 9 positions matching TRBD1. This CDR3 spans 17 amino acids. Germline CDR1 is SEHNR and CDR2 is FQNEAQ (reference sequence). V dropped 1 base and J dropped 7; count of bases not matched to a gene: 8. The CDR3, as DNA: TGTGCCAGCAGCTTAGGGGGATCACAGGGGGCCAATTCACCCCTCCACTTT. The encoded protein is CASSLGGSQGANSPLHF.

This clone appeared a few times. This sequence joins TRBV7-8 and TRBJ2-7, with 7 bases aligning to TRBD1. The CDR3 runs 13 residues. Germline values: CDR1 SGHVS, CDR2 FQNEAQ. The V segment lost 4 bases and the J segment 3 bases; nucleotides outside the gene matches: 3. CDR3 in DNA: TGTGCCAGCAGCTCCCGGGACAGCTACGAGCAGTACTTC. It encodes CASSSRDSYEQYF.

Written as DNA, the CDR3 is TGTGCCAGCAGTTACCAAACTTTCGGGCAGTTCTTC. Translated, it gives CASSYQTFGQFF. This sequence joins TRBV6-2 or TRBV6-3 and TRBJ2-1; D unclear. Germline CDR1 is MNHEY and CDR2 is SVGEGT. The CDR3 contains 12 residues. Trimming cost V 2 bases and J 12 bases, with 11 bases left between them.

The V gene is TRBV5-6, the J gene TRBJ1-2; 7 bases map to TRBD1. CDR1 and CDR2 (germline): SGHDT, YYEEEE. With 4 bases clipped from V and 10 bases from J, the junction kept 4 bases outside the gene matches. This CDR3 has 11 amino acids. The CDR3 DNA reads as TGTGCCAGCAGCCACGACAGGGTCTACACCTTC. This sequence encodes CASSHDRVYTF.

This clone came up once. The chain couples TRBV12-5 to TRBJ1-4, with no clear D. From germline, CDR1 is LGHNT and CDR2 FRNRAP. The ends were cut back, 0 bases at V and 0 bases at J, with 20 bases in the middle. This CDR3 is built from 20 residues. The CDR3 coding sequence is TGTGCTAGTGGTTTGGTAGCCTTCGCGGGTATCAGTGCAACTAATGAAAAACTGTTTTTT. Amino acids: CASGLVAFAGISATNEKLFF. Together with reference TRBV12-5 and TRBJ1-4, the CDR3 gives the full variable domain: DARVTQTPRHKVTEMGQEVTMRCQPILGHNTVFWYRQTMMQGLELLAYFRNRAPLDDSGMPKDRFSAEMPDATLATLKIQPSEPRDSAVYFCASGLVAFAGISATNEKLFFGSGTQLSVL.

The chain recombines TRBV2 with TRBJ1-5, with a weak D call TRBD1 (5 bases). Germline values: CDR1 SNHLY, CDR2 FYNNEI. The V end was cut by 1 base, the J end by 7 bases, with 8 bases between. CDR3 length equals 13 residues. The CDR3 loop reads CASSEGRDQPQHF. CDR3 sequence (DNA): TGTGCCAGCAGTGAAGGGAGGGACCAGCCCCAGCATTTT.

The chain recombines TRBV4-1 with TRBJ2-5; perhaps TRBD2 as D (6 bases). CDR3 length: 16 residues. CDR1 and CDR2 from the germline V gene are MGHRA and YSYEKL. Trimming took 6 bases from V and 2 from J, leaving 19 bases between them. CDR3 nucleotides: TGCGCCAGCAGTAGTTACCGGGACTCGAAACAAGAGACCCAGTACTTC. Translation: CASSSYRDSKQETQYF.

The rearrangement links TRBV27 to TRBJ1-2, with 12 bases matching TRBD1. Germline CDR1 is MNHEY and CDR2 is SMNVEV (reference sequence). The junction had 5 bases not matched to a gene; V was cut back by 3 bases and J by 6 bases. This CDR3 region has 15 residues. The CDR3 region is CASSFTGTGGNGYTF. DNA for the CDR3: TGTGCCAGCAGTTTTACCGGGACAGGGGGCAATGGCTACACCTTC.